These T cell receptor beta chains were read from a single sample in a study of blood T cell repertoires in COVID-19. Assay used: immunoSEQ multiplex PCR; TCRdb lists only in-frame clones, some missing. The data hold some 240,000 clones, with under 90% observed a single time. Source material: PBMCs or T cells enriched from blood (not recorded which). These receptors were collected from a man aged 25-40 years with acute COVID-19. Both conserved end residues are part of each CDR3. A D gene is named only where the DNA matches it firmly. Clone sizes are given selectively: once, few, many, or a class where the clone is expanded.

clone_size d_call j_call v_call cdr3_nt cdr3_aa
. . TRBJ1-5 TRBV11-2 TGTGCCAGCAGCTCGGGGGTTAAAGATCAGCCCCAGCATTTT CASSSGVKDQPQHF
. . TRBJ1-1 TRBV5-4 TGTGCCAGCAGCGACACCTTCATGAACACTGAAGCTTTCTTT CASSDTFMNTEAFF
. . TRBJ2-3 TRBV3-1/TRBV3-2 TGTGCCAGCAGCCTCCGTCAGACCCTAGGATTCATCACAGATACGCAGTATTTT CASSLRQTLGFITDTQYF
. . TRBJ2-5 TRBV2 TGTGCCAGCAGTGAGAGGGAGACCCAGTACTTC CASSERETQYF
. . TRBJ1-5 TRBV7-2 TGTGCCAGCAGCCCTTACAGGGCTTCGGGCAATCAGCCCCAGCATTTT CASSPYRASGNQPQHF
. . TRBJ1-5 TRBV7-2 TGTGCCAGCAGCTTAGCTGGCAGGGAGGGTCAGCCCCAGCATTTT CASSLAGREGQPQHF
. TRBD1 TRBJ1-4 TRBV11-2 TGTGCCAGCAGCTTCTCCGGACAGGGAGAAGAACTGTTTTTT CASSFSGQGEELFF
. TRBD2 TRBJ2-1 TRBV20-1 TGCAGTGCTAGTCCGATCGGGAGGCCTTACCATGAGCAGTTCTTC CSASPIGRPYHEQFF
. TRBD1 TRBJ1-1 TRBV7-9 TGTGCCAGCAGGGGGGACAGTTTTCTGAACACTGAAGCTTTCTTT CASRGDSFLNTEAFF
. . TRBJ2-2 TRBV6-4 TGTGCCAGCAGTGTAGCGAGGAACACCGGGGAGCTGTTTTTT CASSVARNTGELFF
. . TRBJ1-1 TRBV12-3/TRBV12-4 TGTGCCAGCACCCCAGGTGGTACTGAAGCTTTCTTT CASTPGGTEAFF
. . TRBJ1-6 TRBV13 TGTGCCAGCAGCTTAGTCCAACAGGGCCCCCTCCACTTT CASSLVQQGPLHF
. . TRBJ1-2 TRBV11-2 TGTGCCAGCAGCCCTCGCGTTGACAGAAACAACTATGGCTACACCTTC CASSPRVDRNNYGYTF
. . TRBJ2-5 TRBV3-1/TRBV3-2 TGTGCCAGCAGCCAAGATCGACATGCGGAGGCCCAGTACTTC CASSQDRHAEAQYF
. . TRBJ2-1 TRBV27 TGTGCCAGCAGTTCGCAGGGTAGCCGTCAGGAGAGTGAGCAGTTCTTC CASSSQGSRQESEQFF
. TRBD2 TRBJ2-2 TRBV24-1 TGTGCCACCAGTGATCCCGGGGGGGACACCGGGGAGCTGTTTTTT CATSDPGGDTGELFF
. . TRBJ2-2 TRBV5-1 TGTGCCAGCAGCCTGGGGCGGGCGAACACCGGGGAGCTGTTTTTT CASSLGRANTGELFF
. TRBD2 TRBJ2-5 TRBV6-2/TRBV6-3 TGTGCCAGCAGTTACTCGTCCGGGACTAGCGGGAGCGTTTCAGAGACCCAGTACTTC CASSYSSGTSGSVSETQYF
once TRBD2 TRBJ2-3 TRBV11-3 TGTGCCAGCAGCTTAGGCAACGCGGGGGGCGGAGGAGATACGCAGTATTTT CASSLGNAGGGGDTQYF
. TRBD1 TRBJ1-2 TRBV5-1 TGTGCCAGCAGCAATCAAACACAGGGGGCTTATGGCTACACCTTC CASSNQTQGAYGYTF
once TRBD2 TRBJ2-1 TRBV4-2 TGTGCCAGCAGCCAAGAAGCTAGCGGGACCCTCCGGTCCTACAATGAGCAGTTCTTC CASSQEASGTLRSYNEQFF
. . TRBJ1-2 TRBV18 TGTGCCAGCTCACCAAGCGCGGCCGAGCTGATTGGCTACACCTTC CASSPSAAELIGYTF
. TRBD2 TRBJ2-5 TRBV29-1 TGCAGCGCCATAGCGGGGATAGAGACCCAGTACTTC CSAIAGIETQYF
. . TRBJ2-1 TRBV21-1 TGTGCCAGCAGCAGAGCCGGGACTACCCTCTTCAATGAGCAGTTCTTC CASSRAGTTLFNEQFF
. TRBD1 TRBJ1-2 TRBV18 TGTGCCAGCTCACCTATTGACAGGGGGCTTCACTATGGCTACACCTTC CASSPIDRGLHYGYTF
many TRBD1 TRBJ1-2 TRBV5-6 TGTGCCAGCAGCACCAACCCAACGGGACAGGGGGCGCGTGGCTACACCTTC CASSTNPTGQGARGYTF
. . TRBJ2-1 TRBV21-1 TGTGCCAGCAGCAAAGGGGAGACTAGCGGCTACAATGAGCAGTTCTTC CASSKGETSGYNEQFF
. TRBD1 TRBJ2-1 TRBV6-1 TGTGCCAGCAGTGCGGGGACAGGGTGGCAGTTCTTC CASSAGTGWQFF
. . TRBJ1-3 TRBV19 TGTGCCAGTAGTATCAATTTCTCTGGAAACACCATATATTTT CASSINFSGNTIYF
. . TRBJ1-2 TRBV5-6 TGTGCCAGCAGCCCTATAGCGTCTGGGAACTATGGCTACACCTTC CASSPIASGNYGYTF
. . TRBJ1-5 TRBV19 TGTGCCAGTAATCCAGTAATGCCCCCTAATCAGCCCCAGCATTTT CASNPVMPPNQPQHF
. . TRBJ2-1 TRBV7-8 TGTGCCAGCAGCCCCGCGAGTTACCAGGGGAGTGAGCAGTTCTTC CASSPASYQGSEQFF
. . TRBJ1-2 TRBV7-2 TGTGCCAGCAGCTTAGGTACAGACCTAAAGAACTATGGCTACACCTTC CASSLGTDLKNYGYTF
. . TRBJ2-4 TRBV5-1 TGCGCCAGCAGAGCCTTTACGCAAAACATTCAGTACTTC CASRAFTQNIQYF
. TRBD1 TRBJ1-2 TRBV24-1 TGTGCCACCAGTGCCGGGACAGGGATGAGGTCTGGCTACACCTTC CATSAGTGMRSGYTF
. TRBD2 TRBJ2-1 TRBV9 TGTGCCAGCAAGAGAGGGCTAGCGGGGGGAGACTACAATGAGCAGTTCTTC CASKRGLAGGDYNEQFF
. TRBD2 TRBJ2-3 TRBV7-9 TGTGCCAGCAGCCGACTAGCGGGAGACCGAGATACGCAGTATTTT CASSRLAGDRDTQYF
. TRBD2 TRBJ2-5 TRBV10-3 TGTGCCATCAGTGAGAGGAAGCGGGGGGAGGAGACCCAGTACTTC CAISERKRGEETQYF
once . TRBJ1-1 TRBV7-2 TGTGCCAGCAGCAGTGGGGGGGCCTCCGGGACTGAAGCTTTCTTT CASSSGGASGTEAFF
once . TRBJ2-5 TRBV4-1 TGCGCCAGCAGCCAAGCAAAAGGAGGTAAAGAGACCCAGTACTTC CASSQAKGGKETQYF